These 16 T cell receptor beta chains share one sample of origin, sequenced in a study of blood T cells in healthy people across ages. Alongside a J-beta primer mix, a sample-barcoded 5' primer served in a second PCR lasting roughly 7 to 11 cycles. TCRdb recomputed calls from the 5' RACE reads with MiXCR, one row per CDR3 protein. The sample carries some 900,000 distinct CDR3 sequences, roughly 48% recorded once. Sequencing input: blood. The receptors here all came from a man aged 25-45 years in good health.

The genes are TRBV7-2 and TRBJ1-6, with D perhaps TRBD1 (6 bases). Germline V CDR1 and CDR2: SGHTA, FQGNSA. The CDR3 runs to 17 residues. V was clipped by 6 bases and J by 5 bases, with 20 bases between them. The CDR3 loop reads CASRDRGGVGNNSPLHF. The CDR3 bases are TGTGCCAGCAGGGATAGGGGGGGAGTCGGCAATAATTCACCCCTCCACTTT. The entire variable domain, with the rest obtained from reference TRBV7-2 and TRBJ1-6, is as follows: GAGVSQSPSNKVTEKGKDVELRCDPISGHTALYWYRQSLGQGLEFLIYFQGNSAPDKSGLPSDRFSAERTGGSVSTLTIQRTQQEDSAVYLCASRDRGGVGNNSPLHFGNGTRLTVT.

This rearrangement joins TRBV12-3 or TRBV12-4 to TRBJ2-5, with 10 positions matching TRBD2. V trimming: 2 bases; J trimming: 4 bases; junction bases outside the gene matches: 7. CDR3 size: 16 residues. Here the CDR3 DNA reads TGTGCCAGCAGTTTAAGGACAGCGGGGGGGTCAGAGACCCAGTACTTC. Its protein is CASSLRTAGGSETQYF.

CDR3 region: CAISLTGGDGEQYF. The DNA of the CDR3 is TGTGCCATCAGTTTGACAGGGGGTGACGGCGAGCAGTACTTC. The chain employs TRBV10-3 and TRBJ2-7; TRBD1 matches at 9 bases. The length of the CDR3 is 14 residues. Germline CDR1 reads ENHRY; CDR2 reads SYGVKD. The V and J ends lost 5 bases and 6 bases, in that order; junction bases with no gene match: 8.

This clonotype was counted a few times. The CDR3 region has the DNA TGTGCCAGCACTCTTCAGGGGGCTTCACCCCTCCACTTT. Translating gives CASTLQGASPLHF. V gene TRBV7-9 combines with J gene TRBJ1-6; 8 bases align to TRBD1. The CDR3 spans 13 residues. From germline, CDR1 is SEHNR and CDR2 FQNEAQ (reference sequence). Trimming removed 7 bases from V and 9 bases from J; junction bases left unmatched: 5.

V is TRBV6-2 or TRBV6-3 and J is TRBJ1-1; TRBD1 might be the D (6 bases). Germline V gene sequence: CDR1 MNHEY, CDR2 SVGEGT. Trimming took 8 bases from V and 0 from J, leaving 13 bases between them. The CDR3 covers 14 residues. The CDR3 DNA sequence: TGTGCCAGCCAACAGGGTAATATGAACACTGAAGCTTTCTTT. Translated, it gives CASQQGNMNTEAFF.

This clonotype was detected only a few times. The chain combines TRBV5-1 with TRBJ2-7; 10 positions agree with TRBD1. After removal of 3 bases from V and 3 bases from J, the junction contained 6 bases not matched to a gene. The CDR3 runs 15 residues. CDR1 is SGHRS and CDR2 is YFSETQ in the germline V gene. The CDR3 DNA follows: TGCGCCAGCAGCTCGCCGACAGGGGGCTTCTACGAGCAGTACTTC. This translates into CASSSPTGGFYEQYF.

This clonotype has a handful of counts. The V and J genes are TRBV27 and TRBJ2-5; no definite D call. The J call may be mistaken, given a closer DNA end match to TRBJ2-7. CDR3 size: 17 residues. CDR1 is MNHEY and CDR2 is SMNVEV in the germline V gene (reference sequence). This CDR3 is CASSFEVGQKGVHEQYF. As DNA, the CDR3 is TGTGCCAGCAGTTTTGAGGTCGGTCAAAAAGGCGTGCACGAGCAGTACTTC.

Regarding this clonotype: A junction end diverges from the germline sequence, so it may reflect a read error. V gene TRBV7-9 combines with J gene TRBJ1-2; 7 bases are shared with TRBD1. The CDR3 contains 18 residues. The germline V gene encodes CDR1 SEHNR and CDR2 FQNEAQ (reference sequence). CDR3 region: CASSSHRPSTGEGYGYNF. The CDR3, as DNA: TGTGCCAGCAGCTCCCACCGGCCATCAACAGGGGAGGGGTATGGCTACAACTTC.

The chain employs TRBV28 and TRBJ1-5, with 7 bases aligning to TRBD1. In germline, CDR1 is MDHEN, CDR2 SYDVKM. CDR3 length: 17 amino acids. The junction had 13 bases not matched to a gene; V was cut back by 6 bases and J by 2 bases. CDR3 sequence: CASSPAGGPRGNQPQHF. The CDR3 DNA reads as TGTGCCAGCAGCCCTGCAGGGGGACCCCGAGGCAATCAGCCCCAGCATTTT. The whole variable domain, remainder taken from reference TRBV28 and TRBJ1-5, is DVKVTQSSRYLVKRTGEKVFLECVQDMDHENMFWYRQDPGLGLRLIYFSYDVKMKEKGDIPEGYSVSREKKERFSLILESASTNQTSMYLCASSPAGGPRGNQPQHFGDGTRLSIL.

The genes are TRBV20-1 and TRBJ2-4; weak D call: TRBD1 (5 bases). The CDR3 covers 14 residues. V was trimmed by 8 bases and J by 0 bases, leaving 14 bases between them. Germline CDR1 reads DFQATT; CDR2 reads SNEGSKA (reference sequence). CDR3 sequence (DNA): TGCAGTTCGCAGACAGTTATAGCCAAAAACATTCAGTACTTC. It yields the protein CSSQTVIAKNIQYF.

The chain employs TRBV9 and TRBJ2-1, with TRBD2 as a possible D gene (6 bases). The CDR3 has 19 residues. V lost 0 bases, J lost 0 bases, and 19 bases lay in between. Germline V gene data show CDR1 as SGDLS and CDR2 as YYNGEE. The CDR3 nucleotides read TGTGCCAGCAGCGTAGCCGTTGGGCTAGCGAGGAGCTCCTACAATGAGCAGTTCTTC. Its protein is CASSVAVGLARSSYNEQFF.

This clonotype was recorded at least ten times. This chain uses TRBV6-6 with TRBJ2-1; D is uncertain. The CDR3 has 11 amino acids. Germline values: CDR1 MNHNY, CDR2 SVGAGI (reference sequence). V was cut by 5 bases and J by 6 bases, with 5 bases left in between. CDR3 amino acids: CASSDVNEQFF. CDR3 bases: TGTGCCAGCAGTGACGTCAATGAGCAGTTCTTC.

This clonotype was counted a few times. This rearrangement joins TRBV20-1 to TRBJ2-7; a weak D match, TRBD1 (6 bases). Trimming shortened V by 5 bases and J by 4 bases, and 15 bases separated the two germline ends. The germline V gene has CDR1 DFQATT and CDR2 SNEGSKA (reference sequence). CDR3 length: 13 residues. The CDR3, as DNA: TGCAGTGCTGCAATAAAACAGGGTTACGAGCAGTACTTC. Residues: CSAAIKQGYEQYF.

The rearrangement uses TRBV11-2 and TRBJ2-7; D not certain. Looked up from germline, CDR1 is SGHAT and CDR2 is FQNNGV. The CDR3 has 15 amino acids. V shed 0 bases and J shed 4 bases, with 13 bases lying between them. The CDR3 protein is CASSLEVPASYEQYF. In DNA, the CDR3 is TGTGCCAGCAGCTTAGAGGTTCCAGCCTCGTACGAGCAGTACTTC.

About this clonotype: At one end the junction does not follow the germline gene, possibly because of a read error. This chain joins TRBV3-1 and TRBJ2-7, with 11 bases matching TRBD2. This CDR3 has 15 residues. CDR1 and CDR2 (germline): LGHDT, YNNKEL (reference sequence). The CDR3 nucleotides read TGTGCCAGCAACCAAGTCAGGACTAGCGGGTACGAGCAGTACTTC. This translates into CASNQVRTSGYEQYF.

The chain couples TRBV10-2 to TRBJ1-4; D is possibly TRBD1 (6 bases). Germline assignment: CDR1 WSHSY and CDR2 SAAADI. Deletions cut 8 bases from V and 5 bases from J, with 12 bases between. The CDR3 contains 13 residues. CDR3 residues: CASSQGRNEKLFF. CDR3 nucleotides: TGCGCCAGCTCCCAGGGGCGAAATGAAAAACTGTTTTTT.